What follows are 25 T cell receptor beta chains derived from one specimen sequenced in a study of blood T cell repertoires in COVID-19. Measured with immunoSEQ multiplex PCR; TCRdb has only the in-frame clones, and not every one. Among around 200,000 clones listed, 86% were seen once. The sequencing input was PBMCs or T cells enriched from blood (not recorded which). The receptors were sampled from a woman between 40 and 50 years old with acute COVID-19.

This rearrangement joins TRBV5-1 to TRBJ1-2, with TRBD1 matching over 11 bases. The CDR3 contains 15 residues. Germline V gene data show CDR1 as SGHRS and CDR2 as YFSETQ. Trimming at V came to 3 bases and at J to 4 bases, leaving 5 bases not matched to a gene. The CDR3 bases are TGCGCCAGCAGCTCCGATGGACAGGGGGCCTATGGCTACACCTTC. This sequence encodes CASSSDGQGAYGYTF. The full variable domain, rest sourced from reference TRBV5-1 and TRBJ1-2, is KAGVTQTPRYLIKTRGQQVTLSCSPISGHRSVSWYQQTPGQGLQFLFEYFSETQRNKGNFPGRFSGRQFSNSRSEMNVSTLELGDSALYLCASSSDGQGAYGYTFGSGTRLTVV.

V gene TRBV29-1 combines with J gene TRBJ1-2; D is perhaps TRBD1 (6 bases). Trimming pared 4 bases from V and 3 bases from J, leaving 12 bases between. The CDR3 length is 13 residues. Germline CDR1 SQVTM, CDR2 ANQGSEA. CDR3 amino acids: CSVGGGGDYGYTF. In DNA form, the CDR3 reads TGCAGCGTTGGCGGAGGGGGGGACTATGGCTACACCTTC. The entire variable domain, with the rest obtained from reference TRBV29-1 and TRBJ1-2, is as follows: SAVISQKPSRDICQRGTSLTIQCQVDSQVTMMFWYRQQPGQSLTLIATANQGSEATYESGFVIDKFPISRPNLTFSTLTVSNMSPEDSSIYLCSVGGGGDYGYTFGSGTRLTVV.

The chain uses TRBV5-6 and TRBJ1-1; TRBD1 agrees at 9 bases. The CDR3 length is 15 residues. CDR1 is SGHDT and CDR2 is YYEEEE in the germline V gene. V trimming: 1 base; J trimming: 6 bases; junction bases outside the gene matches: 7. CDR3 in amino acids: CASSLWTGARAEAFF. The CDR3 nucleotides read TGTGCCAGCAGCTTGTGGACAGGGGCTAGGGCTGAAGCTTTCTTT.

This sequence joins TRBV19 and TRBJ1-5; D remains ambiguous. The V end lost 4 bases, the J end lost 2 bases, and 3 bases lay between the germline ends. The CDR3 totals 12 residues. Germline V lookup: CDR1 LNHDA, CDR2 SQIVND (reference sequence). Here the CDR3 reads CASSTGNQPQHF. The CDR3 DNA reads as TGTGCCAGTAGTACAGGCAATCAGCCCCAGCATTTT. Looking up the rest from reference TRBV19 and TRBJ1-5 gives the full variable domain: DGGITQSPKYLFRKEGQNVTLSCEQNLNHDAMYWYRQDPGQGLRLIYYSQIVNDFQKGDIAEGYSVSREKKESFPLTVTSAQKNPTAFYLCASSTGNQPQHFGDGTRLSIL.

J is TRBJ1-2 and V is TRBV4-1; D may be TRBD1 (6 bases). This CDR3 is 15 amino acids long. CDR1 MGHRA and CDR2 YSYEKL come from the germline V gene. Trimming shortened V by 3 bases and J by 1 base, and 12 bases separated the two germline ends. CDR3 in DNA: TGCGCCAGCAGCCAGACCTCAGGGGATAACTATGGCTACACCTTC. Protein: CASSQTSGDNYGYTF.

This clone was counted once. The J gene is TRBJ1-1, the V gene TRBV11-1; a possible D gene is TRBD1 (6 bases). The V gene lost 4 bases and the J gene lost 4 bases, with 16 bases spanning the gap. The CDR3 sequence is 15 residues long. Germline CDR1 SGHAT, CDR2 FQDESV (reference sequence). The CDR3 spells CASSSETGYGTEAFF. The CDR3 DNA reads TGTGCCAGCAGCTCTGAAACAGGGTATGGCACTGAAGCTTTCTTT.

This clone appeared a single time. This chain connects TRBV9 to TRBJ1-5; tentative D call: TRBD1 (5 bases). The V gene's germline CDR1 is SGDLS and CDR2 YYNGEE. Trimming took off 0 bases at V and 0 bases at J, with 10 bases between the two ends. The CDR3 is 16 residues long. Written as DNA, the CDR3 is TGTGCCAGCAGCGTAGTCGTACAGGTTAGCAATCAGCCCCAGCATTTT. Translating gives CASSVVVQVSNQPQHF.

The chain carries TRBV2 and TRBJ1-1, with a weak D call TRBD1 (5 bases). Germline V lookup: CDR1 SNHLY, CDR2 FYNNEI. The CDR3 contains 15 residues. V lost 3 bases and J 0 bases, leaving 11 bases between the germline ends. The CDR3 sequence is CASSEGRVMNTEAFF. CDR3 DNA sequence: TGTGCCAGCAGTGAGGGCAGGGTTATGAACACTGAAGCTTTCTTT.

The V and J genes are TRBV6-6 and TRBJ1-1; TRBD1 might be the D (5 bases). The CDR3 is made up of 13 amino acids. The germline V and J ends were trimmed by 4 bases and 4 bases, with 10 bases remaining between them. Germline V lookup: CDR1 MNHNY, CDR2 SVGAGI (reference sequence). The CDR3 spells CASSSWGGTEAFF. In DNA, the CDR3 is TGTGCCAGCAGTTCATGGGGGGGCACTGAAGCTTTCTTT.

J is TRBJ2-1 and V is TRBV27; the match to TRBD1 covers 8 bases. Trimming at V came to 3 bases and at J to 6 bases, leaving 4 bases not matched to a gene. The CDR3 runs 14 residues. The germline V gene encodes CDR1 MNHEY and CDR2 SMNVEV (reference sequence). The CDR3 bases are TGTGCCAGCAGTTTGGGACAGGCTTCCAATGAGCAGTTCTTC. It is translated as CASSLGQASNEQFF.

Worth noting for this clone: At one end, the junction sequence differs from germline, possibly due to a read error. J is TRBJ1-2 and V is TRBV29-1; 9 nucleotides agree with TRBD1. This CDR3 has 8 residues. Germline V lookup: CDR1 SQVTM, CDR2 ANQGSEA. CDR3 sequence (DNA): TGCAGCGTGGACAGGGGACCCTTC. Its protein product is CSVDRGPF.

The J gene is TRBJ2-2, the V gene TRBV19; D is ambiguous. CDR3 length: 12 amino acids. Between the trimmed V and J ends, which lost 5 bases and 5 bases, there was a span of 6 bases. Germline V CDR1 and CDR2: LNHDA, SQIVND (reference sequence). CDR3: CASSPFTGELFF. CDR3 nucleotides: TGTGCCAGTAGTCCCTTTACCGGGGAGCTGTTTTTT.

This chain links TRBV9 with TRBJ1-2; possibly TRBD1 for D (6 bases). The CDR3 has 14 amino acids. Trimming left V 2 bases short and J 8 bases short, with 16 bases between. From germline, CDR1 is SGDLS and CDR2 YYNGEE. CDR3 protein: CASSVGTRGGGYTF. Written as DNA, the CDR3 is TGTGCCAGCAGCGTTGGGACACGGGGGGGCGGCTACACCTTC.

The V call is TRBV29-1, the J call TRBJ1-1; 7 bases are a match to TRBD1. The length of the CDR3 is 13 residues. Germline V gene data show CDR1 as SQVTM and CDR2 as ANQGSEA. The V segment lost 7 bases and the J segment 1 base; nucleotides outside the gene matches: 6. Written as DNA, the CDR3 is TGCAGCGGGAGACAGGGCTGGAACACTGAAGCTTTCTTT. Residues: CSGRQGWNTEAFF.

This chain connects TRBV30 to TRBJ2-3; 10 positions match TRBD1. Germline V gene sequence: CDR1 GTSNPN, CDR2 SVGIG (reference sequence). V was pared by 6 bases and J by 2 bases, with 8 bases of the junction left unmatched. The CDR3 is made up of 15 amino acids. CDR3 bases: TGTGCCTGCCAGCGGACAGGGGGAGTCACAGATACGCAGTATTTT. Translated: CACQRTGGVTDTQYF.

The V gene is TRBV2, the J gene TRBJ1-1; 10 nucleotides agree with TRBD1. This CDR3 contains 14 residues. J lost 3 bases, V lost 7 bases, and 5 bases had no gene match. CDR1 SNHLY and CDR2 FYNNEI come from the germline V gene. Here the CDR3 reads CASNGQGGDTEAFF. In DNA, the CDR3 is TGTGCCAGCAACGGACAGGGGGGGGACACTGAAGCTTTCTTT.

This chain joins TRBV4-3 and TRBJ2-7, with 7 bases fitting TRBD2. V was clipped by 0 bases and J by 6 bases; unmatched bases: 5. This CDR3 has 14 residues. Germline V gene data show CDR1 as LGHNA and CDR2 as YSLEER. In DNA, the CDR3 is TGCGCCAGCAGCCAAGATAAGGGAGGGTCCGAGCAGTACTTC. Its translation is CASSQDKGGSEQYF.

The rearrangement links TRBV6-5 to TRBJ2-4; 9 bases agree with TRBD1. Germline loops: CDR1 MNHEY, CDR2 SVGAGI. The CDR3 covers 15 residues. V gave up 0 bases and J gave up 6 bases; unmatched junction bases: 3. The DNA for the CDR3 is TGTGCCAGCAGTTACTCACAGGGGGCGGGAAACATTCAGTACTTC. This sequence encodes CASSYSQGAGNIQYF.

This sequence joins TRBV27 and TRBJ1-1; D ambiguous. V was trimmed by 1 base and J by 1 base, leaving 13 bases between them. The CDR3 sequence is 16 residues long. Germline-derived CDR1 and CDR2 are MNHEY and SMNVEV (reference sequence). CDR3 in DNA: TGTGCCAGCAGTTTATACAGTCGTCAGCCGAACACTGAAGCTTTCTTT. Translating it yields CASSLYSRQPNTEAFF.

The chain uses TRBV9 and TRBJ1-2; D is perhaps TRBD1 (5 bases). The V and J ends lost 0 bases and 5 bases respectively, with 17 bases between them. The CDR3 length is 16 residues. Germline V gives CDR1 SGDLS, CDR2 YYNGEE. CDR3 region: CASSVDRQGMGYGYTF. DNA of the CDR3: TGTGCCAGCAGCGTAGATAGGCAGGGTATGGGGTATGGCTACACCTTC.

This sequence joins TRBV7-9 and TRBJ1-2; D uncertain. Germline V CDR1 and CDR2: SEHNR, FQNEAQ (reference sequence). V gave up 5 bases and J gave up 4 bases, with 14 bases separating them. The CDR3 is made up of 14 amino acids. In DNA form, the CDR3 reads TGTGCCAGCAGCGACCGGGATTGGATCTATGGCTACACCTTC. Amino acid sequence: CASSDRDWIYGYTF.

This chain uses TRBV2 with TRBJ1-5, with 8 bases fitting TRBD1. The CDR3 is 13 residues long. Trimming cost V 6 bases and J 7 bases; bases outside gene matches: 5. Germline V gene data show CDR1 as SNHLY and CDR2 as FYNNEI. CDR3 DNA sequence: TGTGCCAGCAGCGGACAGGGTTCCCAGCCCCAGCATTTT. Its translation is CASSGQGSQPQHF.

The genes are TRBV24-1 and TRBJ1-2, with TRBD1 matching 7 bases. Germline V gene lookup returns CDR1 KGHDR and CDR2 SFDVKD. V lost 2 bases to trimming and J lost 0 bases; unmatched junction nucleotides: 5. The CDR3 extends over 16 amino acids. CDR3 nucleotides: TGTGCCACCAGTGATTCGGAGACAGGGTCTAACTATGGCTACACCTTC. As protein: CATSDSETGSNYGYTF.

J is TRBJ2-1 and V is TRBV7-9; TRBD2 agrees at 10 bases. The CDR3 has 16 amino acids. Trimming cost V 2 bases and J 5 bases; bases outside gene matches: 6. Per germline, CDR1 SEHNR and CDR2 FQNEAQ (reference sequence). The CDR3 DNA is TGTGCCAGCAGCTTAAGTAGCGGGGGGATAAACAATGAGCAGTTCTTC. This gives the protein CASSLSSGGINNEQFF.

The chain uses TRBV18 and TRBJ2-2; the D is unclear. V lost 1 base and J 1 base, leaving 19 bases between the germline ends. The CDR3 contains 19 residues. Per germline, CDR1 KGHSH and CDR2 LQKENI. In DNA form, the CDR3 reads TGTGCCAGCTCACCACGTGAGACACAACATCCTTTGAACACCGGGGAGCTGTTTTTT. As protein: CASSPRETQHPLNTGELFF.